The entry below describes one TCR beta chain. Its antigen is unidentified. This sample stems from a study of T-cell memory formation after mild COVID-19. Study outcomes and limitations: A balance of CD4 and CD8 characterized clones contracting day 15 to 85, whereas later expanders leaned CD4+.

TCRdb recomputed calls from the 5' RACE reads with MiXCR, one row per CDR3 protein. The table records around 510,000 distinct CDR3 sequences, 20% to 25% of them present only once. The CDR3 has 14 residues. The V gene lost 6 bases and the J gene lost 4 bases, with 16 bases spanning the gap. Germline CDR1 SGHTA, CDR2 FQGNSA. The sequenced sample was PBMCs or a T cell subset sorted from them (not recorded which). The clonotype comes from an adult woman who had mild COVID-19 (a few samples of this study predate the infection). Cell type and time point are not known. This rearrangement joins TRBV7-2 to TRBJ2-7; possible D gene TRBD2, 5 bases. CDR3 sequence (DNA): TGTGCCAGCAGTCGACTCGGAGGTACTTACGAGCAGTACTTC. Its translation: CASSRLGGTYEQYF.